These T cell receptor beta chains were read from a single sample in a study of control samples from healthy donors and cancer patients. Sequencing used immunoSEQ multiplex PCR; TCRdb keeps in-frame clones, though not all of them. The sample includes 190,000 or so clones, approximately 92% of them seen just once. The sample comprised blood. These receptors all stem from a man younger than 30 in good health. Each CDR3 is given with its conserved first and last residue. D genes are given only for firm matches. The listing skips clone size in some rows; elsewhere it reads once, few, many or a size class.

V gene	clone size	D gene	J gene	CDR3 DNA	CDR3 protein
TRBV4-1	NA	NA	TRBJ2-7	TGCGCCAGCAGCCCCCATGAGGTAACAGGGACCTACGAGCAGTACTTC	CASSPHEVTGTYEQYF
TRBV28	NA	NA	TRBJ1-5	TGTGCCAGCAGTTCCCCCCACAGTCGACAGCCCCAGCATTTT	CASSSPHSRQPQHF
TRBV27	NA	NA	TRBJ1-3	TGTGCCAGCAGTACCCGGACGGAGAGCTCTGGAAACACCATATATTTT	CASSTRTESSGNTIYF
TRBV25-1	once	TRBD1	TRBJ2-7	TGTGCCAGCAGTGATTCGGACAGGACCTACGAGCAGTACTTC	CASSDSDRTYEQYF
TRBV25-1	NA	NA	TRBJ2-3	TGTGCCAGCAGTGAATCGGGGATCCGATACACAGATACGCAGTATTTT	CASSESGIRYTDTQYF
TRBV4-1	NA	TRBD2	TRBJ2-3	TGCGCCAGCAGCCAAGATCGCGGGGGGGAAACAGATACGCAGTATTTT	CASSQDRGGETDTQYF
TRBV2	once	NA	TRBJ1-1	TGTGCCAGCATATCTCACAGCCTCGAAGCTTTCTTT	CASISHSLEAFF
TRBV24-1	NA	NA	TRBJ2-1	TGTGCCACCAGTGATAGTATAGCGAGCTCCTACAATGAGCAGTTCTTC	CATSDSIASSYNEQFF
TRBV5-1	NA	TRBD2	TRBJ2-1	TGCGCCAGCAGCCCGGAATATAGCGGGAGTGAGCAGTTCTTC	CASSPEYSGSEQFF
TRBV18	NA	NA	TRBJ2-2	TGTGCCAGCTCACTCCAGGGACCCACCGGGGAGCTGTTTTTT	CASSLQGPTGELFF
TRBV5-1	NA	TRBD2	TRBJ2-1	TGCGCCAGCAGCAAAGGGACTAGCGCCTACAATGAGCAGTTCTTC	CASSKGTSAYNEQFF
TRBV4-1	NA	NA	TRBJ1-6	TGCGCCAGCAGCACCCGGACAGTCTATAATTCACCCCTCCACTTT	CASSTRTVYNSPLHF
TRBV6-1	NA	NA	TRBJ1-1	TGTGCCTCCGAAGGGGGACAGAACACTGAAGCTTTCTTT	CASEGGQNTEAFF
TRBV3-1/TRBV3-2	NA	NA	TRBJ1-2	TGTGCCAGCAGCCAAGCAGGGGACGTCTATGGCTACACCTTC	CASSQAGDVYGYTF
TRBV6-5	NA	TRBD1	TRBJ1-3	TGTGCCAGCAGTTACTCGGACAGGCTAAACACCATATATTTT	CASSYSDRLNTIYF
TRBV5-6	NA	TRBD2	TRBJ2-3	TGTGCCAGCAGCCCGGGACTAGCGGGGACGTATACGCAGTATTTT	CASSPGLAGTYTQYF
TRBV30	NA	NA	TRBJ1-4	TGTGCCTGGAATCGGGGAACTGAAAAACTGTTTTTT	CAWNRGTEKLFF
TRBV28	NA	NA	TRBJ1-2	TGTGCCAGCAGACCCCCCGGACAGACGTCGTTCTATGGCTACACCTTC	CASRPPGQTSFYGYTF
TRBV12-3/TRBV12-4	NA	NA	TRBJ1-2	TGTGCCAGCAGTTTGGGTTTGAACTATGGCTACACCTTC	CASSLGLNYGYTF
TRBV19	NA	TRBD1	TRBJ1-6	TGTGCCAGTAGTATCGGCCAGAGACAGGGGTATAATTCACCCCTCCACTTT	CASSIGQRQGYNSPLHF
TRBV5-5	once	TRBD1	TRBJ1-2	TGTGCCAGCAGACCTCGTCCGGGACAGGAAGGGGGCTATGGCTACACCTTC	CASRPRPGQEGGYGYTF
TRBV5-1	few	TRBD2	TRBJ2-7	TGCGCCAGCAGCTTAGAAGCGGGGGCCGCCGACGAGCAGTACTTC	CASSLEAGAADEQYF
TRBV30	NA	NA	TRBJ1-5	TGTGCCTGGGCCTCCAAGGGGGGCAATCAGCCCCAGCATTTT	CAWASKGGNQPQHF
TRBV7-7	NA	NA	TRBJ1-5	TGTGCCAGCAGCCCTAAGAAACAGGGAGCGGACAATCAGCCCCAGCATTTT	CASSPKKQGADNQPQHF
TRBV5-1	medium-sized	NA	TRBJ1-4	TGCGCCAGCAGCTACAAATCCACCGGGACACAGGAAAAACTGTTTTTT	CASSYKSTGTQEKLFF
TRBV12-3/TRBV12-4	NA	NA	TRBJ1-6	TGTGCCAGCAGCCAAATCGACAATTCACCCCTCCACTTT	CASSQIDNSPLHF
TRBV2	NA	NA	TRBJ2-5	TGTGCCAGCAGCCGGCGGGCCGACCAAGAGACCCAGTACTTC	CASSRRADQETQYF
TRBV6-1	NA	NA	TRBJ1-1	TGTGCCAGCAGTGAATCAGGGAGGGACACTGAAGCTTTCTTT	CASSESGRDTEAFF